This T cell receptor (beta chain) was sequenced during a study of shared clonotypes between healthy human individuals. V was clipped by 2 bases and J by 4 bases, with 15 bases between them. Looked up from germline, CDR1 is SGHRS and CDR2 is YFSETQ. The CDR3 length is 15 residues. Clones were read by immunoSEQ multiplex PCR, and TCRdb kept only the in-frame ones, dropping some. Of under 1,900,000 clones in the sample, roughly 98.5% were seen once. The receptor was isolated from a man aged 25 to 45 in good health. Material for sequencing was naive CD4+ T cells sorted from blood. Subset described: CD45RA+ positively selected. The chain uses TRBV5-1 and TRBJ2-5; D is unclear. The CDR3 loop is CASSFLGISGETQYF. The CDR3, as DNA: TGCGCCAGCAGCTTTCTTGGGATCTCGGGAGAGACCCAGTACTTC.